This TCR beta chain appears in the sequencing data of a study of neurological immune-mediated disorders. Regarding the study as a whole: Whereas HTLV-1-associated myelopathy showed the most TCR clonal expansion, multiple sclerosis showed the least, with levels below those of healthy controls.

As to time point: technical triplicate 1. 5'RACE generated cDNA with 10-nucleotide random UMIs. TCRdb re-called the 5' RACE reads through MiXCR, storing one row per CDR3 protein. Of fewer than 45,000 distinct CDR3 sequences listed, 11% are singletons. This clonotype was detected many times. The antigen remains unidentified. This CDR3 comprises 15 residues. V shed 6 bases, J shed 8 bases, and the junction held 13 bases outside the gene matches. Sequencing was carried out using PBMCs. The J gene is TRBJ2-4, the V gene TRBV12-3 or TRBV12-4, with 7 positions matching TRBD2. The source is a man aged 55 to 70 with HTLV-1-associated myelopathy (HAM/TSP). This chain's CDR3 is CASSLGGEPRDIQYF. CDR3 DNA sequence: TGTGCCAGCAGCCTGGGGGGGGAACCAAGGGACATTCAGTACTTC.